This T cell receptor beta chain originates from a study of graft-versus-host responses after intestinal transplantation. Whole-study findings and limits: Allografts of one patient group, those with graft-donor T cell macrochimerism, had high graft-versus-host to host-versus-graft clonal ratios. Researchers found GvH clones in recipient marrow, and some showed up first in ileum or blood.

Points on this clone: Its antigen is as yet unknown.

The V end lost 4 bases, the J end lost 5 bases, and 16 bases lay between the germline ends. The CDR3 has 15 amino acids. Germline V gene data show CDR1 as MNHNS and CDR2 as SASEGT. The repertoire was sequenced with immunoSEQ multiplex PCR; TCRdb's copy has only in-frame clones and lacks some. The sample yields around 120,000 clones, 90% seen once. The chain couples TRBV6-1 to TRBJ2-3; weak D call: TRBD1 (5 bases). This specimen consisted of unstimulated CD4+ T cells sorted from spleen or lymph node cells, obtained before intestinal transplant. This TCR derives from a human donor who received an intestinal transplant. The chain's CDR3 is CASSARAGLLDTQYF. CDR3 DNA sequence: TGTGCCAGCAGTGCCCGGGCAGGGCTATTAGATACGCAGTATTTT.